One sample yielded the 23 T cell receptor beta chains listed below, sequenced in a study of T cells expressing NK-cell markers. TCRdb re-called the 5' RACE reads; one entry per CDR3 protein, DNA not given. The sample table sets out 400,000 to 500,000 distinct CDR3 sequences. The sequencing input was blood T cells: a sorted CD56 or NKG2C T cell subset, CD4+ or CD8+ T cells, or bulk PBMC T cells (not recorded which). These receptors were collected from a woman aged 18-70 years in good health.

The V and J genes are TRBV6-1 and TRBJ2-1; TCRdb proposes TRBD2, but this gene call is untestable without DNA. The length of the CDR3 is 14 residues. CDR1 is MNHNS and CDR2 is SASEGT in the germline V gene. The CDR3 is CASSRGRNNNEQFF.

The J gene is TRBJ2-4, the V gene TRBV4-2. Per germline, CDR1 LGHNA and CDR2 YNFKEQ. This CDR3 is 13 amino acids long. The CDR3 loop is CASSQLGPNIQYF.

The CDR3: CASSLVGAFYNEQFF. V is TRBV13 and J is TRBJ2-1; the D call of TRBD1 rests on TCRdb alone, since no DNA is present to check it. The CDR3 has 15 amino acids. Germline CDR1 reads PRHDT; CDR2 reads FYEKMQ (reference sequence).

V and J are TRBV18 and TRBJ2-3; no DNA is available, so the TRBD2 call from TCRdb remains unchecked. Germline assignment: CDR1 KGHSH and CDR2 LQKENI. The CDR3 is 16 residues long. CDR3 residues: CASSPPKRATFDAQYF.

The chain is built from TRBV4-3 and TRBJ2-1; TCRdb picks TRBD2, but there is no DNA to check that call. CDR1 is LGHNA and CDR2 is YSLEER in the germline V gene. The CDR3 has 16 residues. CDR3 protein: CASSQHSSGGVNEQFF.

V and J are TRBV5-1 and TRBJ1-1; the TCRdb D gene call, TRBD1, has no DNA to confirm it. Germline CDR1 is SGHRS and CDR2 is YFSETQ. The CDR3 covers 14 residues. The CDR3 reads CASSAAGEGTEAFF.

The chain couples TRBV20-1 to TRBJ2-3. This CDR3 spans 13 amino acids. The germline CDR1 and CDR2 sequences are DFQATT and SNEGSKA (reference sequence). The CDR3 here is CSASTSSTDTQYF.

The rearrangement joins TRBV20-1 to TRBJ2-1; the D gene TCRdb calls, TRBD1, cannot be checked with no DNA. The CDR3 covers 15 residues. Germline CDR1 and CDR2: DFQATT and SNEGSKA (reference sequence). The CDR3 region is CSATQDVSSYNEQFF.

The chain links TRBV21-1 to TRBJ2-4. TRBV21-1 represents a pseudogene. This CDR3 is built from 17 residues. Here the CDR3 reads CASSPPGGDLAKNIQYF.

The chain couples TRBV12-3 or TRBV12-4 to TRBJ1-1. The CDR3 spans 11 residues. CDR3 sequence reads: CASGRKLRAFF.

The rearrangement links TRBV7-2 to TRBJ2-3. The CDR3 is 15 amino acids. Germline-derived CDR1 and CDR2 are SGHTA and FQGNSA. CDR3 sequence reads: CASSLSRYSGDTQYF.

This rearrangement joins TRBV20-1 to TRBJ2-3; checking the TCRdb D call of TRBD2 is not possible without DNA. Germline CDR1 DFQATT, CDR2 SNEGSKA (reference sequence). The CDR3 totals 14 residues. CDR3 residues: CSARQAGGPDTQYF.

The V call is TRBV7-6, the J call TRBJ2-1; without DNA, the TCRdb call of TRBD2 cannot be checked. Germline CDR1 reads SGHVS; CDR2 reads FNYEAQ. The CDR3 is made up of 17 amino acids. The CDR3 loop reads CASSLASLAGAYNEQFF.

The chain uses TRBV6-5 and TRBJ2-2; TCRdb returns TRBD1, unconfirmable since there is no DNA. Germline-derived CDR1 and CDR2 are MNHEY and SVGAGI. This CDR3 has 12 residues. This CDR3 is CASIGGRGGLLF.

The chain recombines TRBV21-1 with TRBJ2-2; the D call from TCRdb, TRBD1, cannot be confirmed without DNA. TRBV21-1 is noted as a pseudogene. CDR3 length equals 15 residues. This CDR3 is CASIPPLQRTGELFF.

V gene TRBV29-1 combines with J gene TRBJ2-3; TCRdb's D gene call, TRBD2, goes unchecked for lack of DNA. The germline gives CDR1 SQVTM, CDR2 ANQGSEA. This CDR3 region has 16 residues. CDR3 sequence: CSVAELAGDSTDTQYF.

J is TRBJ1-4 and V is TRBV20-1. The CDR3 contains 16 residues. Germline V gives CDR1 DFQATT, CDR2 SNEGSKA (reference sequence). The CDR3 protein is CSARVSQVATNEKLFF.

This sequence joins TRBV5-1 and TRBJ2-7. The CDR3 sequence is 14 residues long. Per the germline V gene, CDR1 is SGHRS and CDR2 is YFSETQ. CDR3: CASSLKQEPYEQYF.

The chain carries TRBV20-1 and TRBJ2-5; TCRdb names TRBD2, which stays unverified in the absence of DNA. Germline V lookup: CDR1 DFQATT, CDR2 SNEGSKA (reference sequence). The CDR3 consists of 16 residues. The CDR3 here is CSARGLAGGQGETQYF.

The chain combines TRBV20-1 with TRBJ1-5; the TCRdb D gene call, TRBD1, has no DNA to confirm it. Germline V gene data show CDR1 as DFQATT and CDR2 as SNEGSKA (reference sequence). The CDR3 has 15 amino acids. The CDR3: CSASGGRHSNQPQHF.

This sequence joins TRBV6-4 and TRBJ2-3; the D call from TCRdb, TRBD1, cannot be confirmed without DNA. The CDR3 runs to 15 residues. The germline gives CDR1 MRHNA, CDR2 SNTAGT. This CDR3 is CASSSNRGNTDTQYF.

V gene TRBV28 combines with J gene TRBJ2-7. The CDR3 totals 13 residues. Looked up from germline, CDR1 is MDHEN and CDR2 is SYDVKM. CDR3 sequence: CASSWTGYHEQYF.

The J gene is TRBJ2-1, the V gene TRBV6-5; TCRdb proposes TRBD1, but this gene call is untestable without DNA. The CDR3 extends over 13 amino acids. CDR1 MNHEY and CDR2 SVGAGI come from the germline V gene. CDR3 loop: CASIRDRPSGKFF.